Listed below are T cell receptor beta chains from one sample, sequenced in a study of shared clonotypes between healthy human individuals. This table comes from immunoSEQ multiplex PCR, and its TCRdb copy is limited to in-frame clones, with some not included. The data contain 550,000 to 850,000 clones, just under 75% of them seen just once; the ten biggest clones take up around 1.7%. Sequenced material: memory CD4+ T cells sorted from blood. Receptors originate from a woman between 25 and 40 years old in good health. The CDR3 runs from the conserved cysteine through the conserved F or W. A D gene is named only where the DNA matches it firmly. Size is stated for part of the rows, as once, few or many counts, or as a class when the clone is expanded.

TGTGCCAGCAGCCGCTCGGCGGGCCCGAGCACTGAAGCTTTCTTT,CASSRSAGPSTEAFF,NA,TRBV6-1,TRBJ1-1,NA
TGTGCCAGCAGCTCGACAGGGAGAAATCAGCCCCAGCATTTT,CASSSTGRNQPQHF,TRBD1,TRBV6-5,TRBJ1-5,NA
TGTGCCAGCAGCGTAAGCCTAACCGGCAGTCACTCTGGAAACACCATATATTTT,CASSVSLTGSHSGNTIYF,NA,TRBV9,TRBJ1-3,NA
TGTGCCAGCAGCTTAGAGGGAGTAGCGGGAGCTAGTACGCAGTATTTT,CASSLEGVAGASTQYF,TRBD2,TRBV7-8,TRBJ2-3,NA
TGTGCCAGCAGTCCCCCCTCTTCGAACTATGGCTACACCTTC,CASSPPSSNYGYTF,NA,TRBV28,TRBJ1-2,NA
TGCGCCAGTCGAGACTACACTGAAGCTTTCTTT,CASRDYTEAFF,NA,TRBV10-2,TRBJ1-1,NA
TGTGCCAGCTCACCCTCATCCCTAGATCAGCCCCAGCATTTT,CASSPSSLDQPQHF,NA,TRBV18,TRBJ1-5,few
TGTGCCAGCAGCCCTCTTGCGGGTGGGCTAACTACGCAGTATTTT,CASSPLAGGLTTQYF,NA,TRBV11-2,TRBJ2-3,many
TGTGCCAGCAGCTTCGGGCTAGCGGATTACGAGCAGTACTTC,CASSFGLADYEQYF,TRBD2,TRBV11-2,TRBJ2-7,NA
TGCGCCAGCAGCTTAACAGGGAGCAATCAGCCCCAGCATTTT,CASSLTGSNQPQHF,NA,TRBV10-2,TRBJ1-5,NA
TGTGCCAGCAGTTCAGGGGGCGCGAGTGACACTGAAGCTTTCTTT,CASSSGGASDTEAFF,TRBD1,TRBV28,TRBJ1-1,NA
TGTGCCAGCAATAACAGGGGGCGGTGGAATGAGCAGTTCTTC,CASNNRGRWNEQFF,TRBD1,TRBV6-5,TRBJ2-1,few
TGTGCCAGCAGAACAGTTATAAACTACGAGCAGTACTTC,CASRTVINYEQYF,NA,TRBV2,TRBJ2-7,NA
TGCAGCGCCAGTGGGACCTCTGGGGCCAACGTCCTGACTTTC,CSASGTSGANVLTF,NA,TRBV29-1,TRBJ2-6,few
TGTGCCAGCTCACCGAACGCCCCGGGACAGGGCTTCGGGGACTATGGCTACACCTTC,CASSPNAPGQGFGDYGYTF,TRBD1,TRBV18,TRBJ1-2,NA
TGTGCCAGCAGCCCAAGCGGGAGCTGGGCAGATACGCAGTATTTT,CASSPSGSWADTQYF,TRBD2,TRBV11-2,TRBJ2-3,few
TGTGCCAGCAGCTTGGGACTAGCGGGAGTGGGGAGGCAAGAGACCCAGTACTTC,CASSLGLAGVGRQETQYF,TRBD2,TRBV5-4,TRBJ2-5,NA
TGCGCCAGCAGCCAAGATTTGGCCCTTGGGACAGGACACTCCTACGAGCAGTACTTC,CASSQDLALGTGHSYEQYF,TRBD1,TRBV4-1,TRBJ2-7,NA
TGTGCCAGTAGTATCGGAAGGACAGGGAAAGAGACCCAGTACTTC,CASSIGRTGKETQYF,TRBD1,TRBV19,TRBJ2-5,NA
TGTGCCAGCTCACCCCGGTTGAGCGGGAGTGGGACAGATACGCAGTATTTT,CASSPRLSGSGTDTQYF,TRBD2,TRBV18,TRBJ2-3,NA
TGTGCCAGCAGCTTAATTAGCGGGAGATACAATGAGCAGTTCTTC,CASSLISGRYNEQFF,TRBD2,TRBV11-2,TRBJ2-1,NA
TGTGCCAGTAGTATACAGGGGATCAATCAGCCCCAGCATTTT,CASSIQGINQPQHF,NA,TRBV19,TRBJ1-5,NA
TGTGCCAGCAGCTCAGCCTCCCGGCCCCCGCGGTTC,CASSSASRPPRF,NA,TRBV7-9,TRBJ2-7,few
TGTGCCAGCAGTGAGGGACCGCTCACAGATACGCAGTATTTT,CASSEGPLTDTQYF,NA,TRBV6-5,TRBJ2-3,NA
TGTGCCAGCAGTTACTCGCTAGCGCGCAACGAGCAGTACTTC,CASSYSLARNEQYF,NA,TRBV6-5,TRBJ2-7,NA
TGTGCCAGCAGTTTAAGAGGGGCCGTCACTGAAGCTTTCTTT,CASSLRGAVTEAFF,NA,TRBV28,TRBJ1-1,NA
TGTGCCAGCAGTTCACAAGGAGCCACCGGGGAGCTGTTTTTT,CASSSQGATGELFF,NA,TRBV7-7,TRBJ2-2,NA
TGTGCCAGCAGCTATGGCGGGAGAATCACCGGGGAGCTGTTTTTT,CASSYGGRITGELFF,TRBD2,TRBV5-8,TRBJ2-2,few